This record concerns one T cell receptor (beta chain) sequence. The entry originates in a study of blood T cell repertoires in COVID-19. Study details: Whether acute or convalescent, the COVID-19 samples came from the United States, Italy and Spain. PBMCs, B-cell-depleted T cells, or T cells provided the cDNA or gDNA that made up the material.

With 1 base clipped from V and 5 bases from J, the junction kept 8 bases outside the gene matches. Germline V gene lookup returns CDR1 LGHDT and CDR2 YNNKEL (reference sequence). The CDR3 is 17 residues long. As originally analysed: Amplification from reference gene primers served as the basis for estimated nucleated cell counts. The method was immunoSEQ multiplex PCR; TCRdb's version includes in-frame clones alone and lacks a portion of them. That table supplies the V and J calls and clone size; D and trimming were determined from the DNA. Of some 130,000 clones in the sample, more than 90% were seen once.

The specimen sequenced was peripheral blood. The rearrangement uses TRBV3-1 (or the pseudogene TRBV3-2) and TRBJ2-2, with 9 nucleotides matching TRBD2. This TCR was sampled from a man aged 45-65 years with active COVID-19. CDR3 nucleotide sequence: TGTGCCAGCAGCCAAGGACCAGCGGGGGGTCGGACCGGGGAGCTGTTTTTT. Protein: CASSQGPAGGRTGELFF.